A few counts support the clone carrying this T cell receptor beta chain. What it binds is not known. All gene names here are mouse names. The CDR3 is cut off 1 residue early in the read; its end comes from the germline J gene. This specimen belongs to a study of tissue T cells after allogeneic stem cell transplantation. Study-level results: Sampling depth was limited, and the cohort was small and clinically varied.

Between the trimmed V and J ends, which lost 5 bases and 0 bases, there was a span of 11 bases. The CDR3 covers 15 residues. CDR1 and CDR2 (germline): SGHND, FRSKSL. Time point: mouse harvest day 7 after allogeneic transplant. Tail vein injection delivered 10^7 T-cell-depleted bone marrow cells and 10^6 splenic CD5+ T cells. Data came from immunoSEQ multiplex PCR; TCRdb stores just in-frame clones and leaves some out. This sample has 2,500 to 3,000 clones, with roughly 50% found just once. Material for sequencing was spleen. The source of this sequence is a female BALB/c mouse given C57BL/6 T cells with graft-versus-host disease after an allogeneic hematopoietic cell transplant. V gene TRBV15 combines with J gene TRBJ1-3; weak D call: TRBD1 (5 bases). This CDR3 reads CASSQGQNSGNTLYF. The sequenced part of the CDR3 DNA is TGTGCCAGCAGTCAAGGACAAAATTCTGGAAATACGCTCTAT. The full variable domain, completed using reference TRBV15 and TRBJ1-3, is DAGVTQTPRHEVAEKGQTIILKCEPVSGHNDLFWYRQTKIQGLELLSYFRSKSLMEDGGAFKDRFKAEMLNSSFSTLKIQPTEPKDSAVYLCASSQGQNSGNTLYFGEGSRLIVV.